The 17 T cell receptor beta chains in this list originate from one sample, sequenced in a study of cytomegalovirus exposure and HLA in healthy donors. Use of 60 Vbeta and 13 Jbeta primers characterized the PCR. Only in-frame clones appear in the TCRdb table, and some are missing; sequencing was by immunoSEQ multiplex PCR. The sample holds over 120,000 clones; over 70% are singletons and the top ten take just over 4.5%. Sequencing was done on a sample of PBMCs. These receptor sequences come from a man in his forties in good health and CMV-seronegative.

The chain recombines TRBV9 with TRBJ1-4; 10 bases line up with TRBD1. Germline CDR1 is SGDLS and CDR2 is YYNGEE. The CDR3 totals 15 residues. The V gene end was trimmed by 3 bases and the J gene end by 7 bases; junction bases not matched to a gene: 6. The CDR3, as DNA: TGTGCCAGCAGCGGGACCGGGACAGGGGCTGAAAAACTGTTTTTT. Its protein is CASSGTGTGAEKLFF.

In this sample, this clone turned up a few times. In DNA form, the CDR3 reads TGTGCCATCAGTGCAGCGGGGGGAAGAGAGACCCAGTACTTC. The encoded protein is CAISAAGGRETQYF. The genes are TRBV10-3 and TRBJ2-5; TRBD2 agrees at 9 bases. This CDR3 contains 14 residues. With 4 bases clipped from V and 4 bases from J, the junction kept 4 bases outside the gene matches. Germline assignment: CDR1 ENHRY and CDR2 SYGVKD.

This clone occurred a few times. The genes are TRBV6-5 and TRBJ1-1; 8 nucleotides agree with TRBD1. There are 15 residues in the CDR3. Trimming removed 4 bases from V and 0 bases from J; junction bases left unmatched: 4. Germline V gives CDR1 MNHEY, CDR2 SVGAGI. The CDR3 region is CASSFATGVNTEAFF. In nucleotides, the CDR3 is TGTGCCAGCAGTTTCGCGACAGGGGTGAACACTGAAGCTTTCTTT.

V is TRBV7-2 and J is TRBJ1-2; 7 nucleotides match TRBD1. This CDR3 spans 13 amino acids. The ends lost 5 bases at V and 8 bases at J; junction bases unmatched: 8. CDR1 is SGHTA, CDR2 FQGNSA, per germline. CDR3 bases: TGTGCCAGCAGCCGGGACAGAGAGATCGGCTACACCTTC. It yields the protein CASSRDREIGYTF.

This clone was picked up one time. The chain combines TRBV27 with TRBJ1-5; 8 bases agree with TRBD1. CDR1 and CDR2 from the germline V gene are MNHEY and SMNVEV (reference sequence). This CDR3 spans 16 amino acids. V was clipped by 4 bases and J by 6 bases; unmatched bases: 11. The chain's CDR3 is CASSSQGQGFGQPQHF. CDR3 coding DNA: TGTGCCAGCAGTTCCCAAGGACAGGGTTTCGGTCAGCCCCAGCATTTT.

This clone was picked up a small number of times. A far larger clone differs by one base, so this is likely a read error. The chain uses TRBV6-4 and TRBJ2-1; 13 positions agree with TRBD2. The CDR3 has 13 residues. J was trimmed by 12 bases and V by 5 bases; bases with no gene match: 4. Germline-derived CDR1 and CDR2 are MRHNA and SNTAGT. CDR3 in amino acids: CASSLGTSGVQFF. The CDR3 DNA follows: TGTGCCAGCAGTTTAGGGACTAGCGGGGTGCAGTTCTTC.

The genes are TRBV6-1 and TRBJ2-3, with 8 bases identical to TRBD2. The CDR3 extends over 17 amino acids. V was clipped by 1 base and J by 2 bases; unmatched bases: 8. Germline V gene data show CDR1 as MNHNS and CDR2 as SASEGT. CDR3 protein: CASSEELVAGSTDTQYF. CDR3 bases: TGTGCCAGCAGTGAAGAATTGGTAGCGGGGTCCACAGATACGCAGTATTTT.

The chain links TRBV30 to TRBJ1-2; 7 bases fit TRBD1. This CDR3 is built from 14 residues. After removal of 0 bases from V and 4 bases from J, the junction contained 5 bases not matched to a gene. Germline lookup yields CDR1 GTSNPN and CDR2 SVGIG (reference sequence). This chain's CDR3 is CAWSVRTGGYGYTF. CDR3 nucleotide sequence: TGTGCCTGGAGTGTTAGGACAGGAGGCTATGGCTACACCTTC.

The genes are TRBV10-3 and TRBJ2-3, with 8 bases fitting TRBD2. CDR1 and CDR2 from the germline V gene are ENHRY and SYGVKD. V lost 3 bases and J lost 0; bases outside the gene matches: 8. The length of the CDR3 is 17 residues. The CDR3 sequence: CAISDPRASGSTDTQYF. CDR3 bases: TGTGCCATCAGTGACCCCAGGGCTAGCGGGAGCACAGATACGCAGTATTTT.

The chain recombines TRBV10-2 with TRBJ1-1, with D unresolved. The germline V gene encodes CDR1 WSHSY and CDR2 SAAADI. V lost 3 bases and J 3 bases, leaving 14 bases between the germline ends. This CDR3 has 15 residues. DNA of the CDR3: TGCGCCAGCAGTGATACAAAGGTTGCGGACACTGAAGCTTTCTTT. Translation gives CASSDTKVADTEAFF.

The chain couples TRBV2 to TRBJ2-7, with D perhaps matching TRBD1 (6 bases). Germline-derived CDR1 and CDR2 are SNHLY and FYNNEI. The CDR3 loop spans 15 amino acids. The V and J ends lost 8 bases and 4 bases respectively, with 21 bases between them. CDR3 residues: CASGRHRDTLYEQYF. CDR3 nucleotides: TGTGCCAGCGGAAGGCACCGGGACACCCTTTACGAGCAGTACTTC.

The chain recombines TRBV16 with TRBJ2-5; tentatively, D is TRBD2 (6 bases). The CDR3 totals 13 residues. CDR1 and CDR2 (germline): KGHSY, FQNENV. V dropped 5 bases and J dropped 4 bases, with 11 bases sitting between them. The CDR3 reads CASSSFSGETQYF. The CDR3 nucleotides read TGTGCCAGCAGCTCCTTTAGCGGAGAGACCCAGTACTTC.

V and J are TRBV5-4 and TRBJ2-3, with D perhaps matching TRBD1 (5 bases). The CDR3 is 15 residues long. Germline-derived CDR1 and CDR2 are SGHNT and YYREEE (reference sequence). Trimming pared 0 bases from V and 4 bases from J, leaving 12 bases between. The CDR3 region has the DNA TGTGCCAGCAGCTTGGCTGGGGCTGGGTCAGATACGCAGTATTTT. Its protein is CASSLAGAGSDTQYF. The full variable domain, completed using reference TRBV5-4 and TRBJ2-3, is ETGVTQSPTHLIKTRGQQVTLRCSSQSGHNTVSWYQQALGQGPQFIFQYYREEENGRGNFPPRFSGLQFPNYSSELNVNALELDDSALYLCASSLAGAGSDTQYFGPGTRLTVL.

This sequence joins TRBV28 and TRBJ1-1; 7 bases agree with TRBD1. The germline gives CDR1 MDHEN, CDR2 SYDVKM. Trimming cost V 7 bases and J 4 bases; bases outside gene matches: 6. The length of the CDR3 is 13 residues. This CDR3 reads CASILDRSTEAFF. CDR3 coding DNA: TGTGCCAGCATCCTGGACAGGAGCACTGAAGCTTTCTTT.

As to this clone: Other nucleotide sequences from this sample produce the same CDR3. The chain uses TRBV5-1 and TRBJ2-7, with 9 bases identical to TRBD1. V trimming: 8 bases; J trimming: 5 bases; junction bases outside the gene matches: 8. This CDR3 spans 13 amino acids. Germline V CDR1 and CDR2: SGHRS, YFSETQ. The DNA for the CDR3 is TGCGCCAGTAGCATCCGGGACAGGGACGAGCAGTACTTC. Its translation is CASSIRDRDEQYF.

The CDR3 nucleotides read TGCGCCAGCACCACCGGGGACAGGGTAGCCTACGAGCAGTACTTC. Protein sequence: CASTTGDRVAYEQYF. This chain connects TRBV5-1 to TRBJ2-7, with 9 positions matching TRBD1. The germline gives CDR1 SGHRS, CDR2 YFSETQ. Trimming took 6 bases from V and 2 from J; bases not matched to a gene: 9. The CDR3 contains 15 residues. The full variable domain, in which reference TRBV5-1 and TRBJ2-7 provide the parts outside the CDR3, is KAGVTQTPRYLIKTRGQQVTLSCSPISGHRSVSWYQQTPGQGLQFLFEYFSETQRNKGNFPGRFSGRQFSNSRSEMNVSTLELGDSALYLCASTTGDRVAYEQYFGPGTRLTVT.

The V call is TRBV7-8, the J call TRBJ1-2; TRBD1 aligns across 10 bases. The germline gives CDR1 SGHVS, CDR2 FQNEAQ. The CDR3 loop spans 11 amino acids. V was clipped by 11 bases and J by 7 bases; unmatched bases: 4. The DNA for the CDR3 is TGTGCCGCGACAGGGGGCTTTGGCTACACCTTC. This sequence encodes CAATGGFGYTF.